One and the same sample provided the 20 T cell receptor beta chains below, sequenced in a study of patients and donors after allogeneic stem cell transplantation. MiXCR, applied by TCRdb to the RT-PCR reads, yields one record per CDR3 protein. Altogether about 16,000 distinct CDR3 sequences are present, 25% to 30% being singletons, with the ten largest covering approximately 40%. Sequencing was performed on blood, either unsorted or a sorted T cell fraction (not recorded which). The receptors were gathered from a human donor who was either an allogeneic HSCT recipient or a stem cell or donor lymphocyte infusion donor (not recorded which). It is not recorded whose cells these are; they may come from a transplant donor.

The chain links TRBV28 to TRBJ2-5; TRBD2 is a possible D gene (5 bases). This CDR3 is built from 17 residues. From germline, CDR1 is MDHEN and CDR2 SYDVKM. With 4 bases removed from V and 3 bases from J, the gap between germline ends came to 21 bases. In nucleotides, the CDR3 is TGTGCCAGCAGTTCACCCGAATTACTAGGGAAGGAAGAGACCCAGTACTTC. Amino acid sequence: CASSSPELLGKEETQYF.

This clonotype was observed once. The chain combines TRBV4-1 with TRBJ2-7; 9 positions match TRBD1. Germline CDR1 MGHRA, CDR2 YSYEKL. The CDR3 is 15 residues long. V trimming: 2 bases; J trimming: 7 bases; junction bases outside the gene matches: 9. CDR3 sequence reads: CASSQLGTGFGEQYF. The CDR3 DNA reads TGCGCCAGCAGCCAACTCGGGACAGGGTTTGGTGAGCAGTACTTC.

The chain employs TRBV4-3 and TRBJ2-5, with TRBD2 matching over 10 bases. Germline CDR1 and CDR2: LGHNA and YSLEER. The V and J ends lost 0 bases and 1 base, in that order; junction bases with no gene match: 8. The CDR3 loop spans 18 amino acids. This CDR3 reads CASSQENLAGESQETQYF. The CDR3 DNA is TGCGCCAGCAGCCAAGAAAACCTAGCGGGGGAGTCCCAAGAGACCCAGTACTTC.

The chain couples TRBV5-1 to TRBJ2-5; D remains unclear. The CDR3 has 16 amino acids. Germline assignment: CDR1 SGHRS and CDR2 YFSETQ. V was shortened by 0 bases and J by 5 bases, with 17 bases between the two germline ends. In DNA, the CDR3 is TGCGCCAGCAGCTTGGTCCCACATATGGAGAGGGAGACCCAGTACTTC. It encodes CASSLVPHMERETQYF.

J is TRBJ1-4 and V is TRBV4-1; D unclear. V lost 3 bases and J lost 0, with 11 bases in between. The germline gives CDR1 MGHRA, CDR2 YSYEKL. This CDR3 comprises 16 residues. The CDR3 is CASSHYGLATNEKLFF. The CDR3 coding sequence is TGCGCCAGCAGCCACTACGGCCTTGCAACTAATGAAAAACTGTTTTTT.

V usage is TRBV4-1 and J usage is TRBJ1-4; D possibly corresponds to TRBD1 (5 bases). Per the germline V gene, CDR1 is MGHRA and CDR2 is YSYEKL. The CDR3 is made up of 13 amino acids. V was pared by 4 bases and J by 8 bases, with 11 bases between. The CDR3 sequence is CASSRGRREKLFF. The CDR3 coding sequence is TGCGCCAGCAGCCGGGGCAGGCGAGAAAAACTGTTTTTT.

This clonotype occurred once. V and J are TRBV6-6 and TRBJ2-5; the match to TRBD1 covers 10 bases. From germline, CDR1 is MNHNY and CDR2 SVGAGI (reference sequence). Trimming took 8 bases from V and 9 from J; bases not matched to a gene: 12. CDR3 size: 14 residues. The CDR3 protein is CASRQGAPLWAQYF. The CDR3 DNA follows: TGTGCCAGCCGACAGGGGGCTCCGTTGTGGGCCCAGTACTTC.

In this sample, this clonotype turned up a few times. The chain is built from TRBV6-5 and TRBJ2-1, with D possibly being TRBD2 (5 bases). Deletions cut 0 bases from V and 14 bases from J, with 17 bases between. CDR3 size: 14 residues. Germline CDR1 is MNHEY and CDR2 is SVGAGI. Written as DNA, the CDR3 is TGTGCCAGCAGTTACTCGAGGATCCGGGATCGGGAGTTCTTC. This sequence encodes CASSYSRIRDREFF.

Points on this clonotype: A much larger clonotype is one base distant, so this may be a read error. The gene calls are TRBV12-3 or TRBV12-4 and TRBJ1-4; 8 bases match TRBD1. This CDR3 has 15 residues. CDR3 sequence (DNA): TGTGCCAGCAGTTTTTACAGGGGGGCTAATGAAGAACTGTTTTTT. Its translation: CASSFYRGANEELFF.

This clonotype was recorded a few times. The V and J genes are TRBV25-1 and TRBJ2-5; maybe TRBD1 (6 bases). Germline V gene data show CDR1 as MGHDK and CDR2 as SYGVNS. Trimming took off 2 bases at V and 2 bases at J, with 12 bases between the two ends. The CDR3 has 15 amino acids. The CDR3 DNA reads TGTGCCAGCAGTGAAGGACAGTTCAGACAAGAGACCCAGTACTTC. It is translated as CASSEGQFRQETQYF. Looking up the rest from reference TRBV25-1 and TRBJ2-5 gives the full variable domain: EADIYQTPRYLVIGTGKKITLECSQTMGHDKMYWYQQDPGMELHLIHYSYGVNSTEKGDLSSESTVSRIRTEHFPLTLESARPSHTSQYLCASSEGQFRQETQYFGPGTRLLVL.

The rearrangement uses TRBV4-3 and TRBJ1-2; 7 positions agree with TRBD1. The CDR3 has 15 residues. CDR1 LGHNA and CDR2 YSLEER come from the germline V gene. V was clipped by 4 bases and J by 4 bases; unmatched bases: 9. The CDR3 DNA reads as TGCGCCAGCAGCCTGCAGGGGGTAAGGGGCTATGGCTACACCTTC. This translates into CASSLQGVRGYGYTF.

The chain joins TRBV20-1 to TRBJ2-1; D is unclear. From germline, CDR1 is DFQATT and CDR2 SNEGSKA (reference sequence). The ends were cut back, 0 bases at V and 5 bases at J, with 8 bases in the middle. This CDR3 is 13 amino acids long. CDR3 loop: CSARDSPNNEQFF. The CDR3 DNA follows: TGCAGTGCTAGAGATTCCCCGAACAATGAGCAGTTCTTC.

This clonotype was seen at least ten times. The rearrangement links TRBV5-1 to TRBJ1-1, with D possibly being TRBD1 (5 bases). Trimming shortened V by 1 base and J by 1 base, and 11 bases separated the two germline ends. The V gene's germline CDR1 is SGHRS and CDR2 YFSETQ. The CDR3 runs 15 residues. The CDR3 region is CASSLRRGPNTEAFF. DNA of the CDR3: TGCGCCAGCAGCTTGCGAAGGGGACCGAACACTGAAGCTTTCTTT.

The CDR3 loop is CSAWGQGNSNQPQHF. The CDR3 nucleotides are TGCAGTGCTTGGGGACAGGGGAATAGCAATCAGCCCCAGCATTTT. The chain is built from TRBV20-1 and TRBJ1-5; 10 nucleotides line up with TRBD1. Germline CDR1 DFQATT, CDR2 SNEGSKA (reference sequence). Trimming removed 5 bases from V and 0 bases from J; junction bases left unmatched: 4. The CDR3 has 15 residues.

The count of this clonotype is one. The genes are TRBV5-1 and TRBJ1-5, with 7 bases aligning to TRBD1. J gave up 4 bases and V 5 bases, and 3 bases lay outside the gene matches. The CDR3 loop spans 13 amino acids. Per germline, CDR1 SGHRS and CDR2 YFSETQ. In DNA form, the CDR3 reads TGCGCCAGCAGGACAGGGCCTAATCAGCCCCAGCATTTT. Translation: CASRTGPNQPQHF.

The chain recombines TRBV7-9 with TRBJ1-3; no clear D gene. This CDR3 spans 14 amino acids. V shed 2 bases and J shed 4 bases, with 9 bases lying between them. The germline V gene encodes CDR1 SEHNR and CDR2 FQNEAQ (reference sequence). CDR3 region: CASSLKGPGNTIYF. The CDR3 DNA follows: TGTGCCAGCAGCTTAAAGGGTCCGGGAAACACCATATATTTT.

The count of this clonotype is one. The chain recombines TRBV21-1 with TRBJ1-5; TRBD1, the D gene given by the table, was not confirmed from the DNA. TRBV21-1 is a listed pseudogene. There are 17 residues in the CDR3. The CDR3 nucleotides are TGTGCCAGCAGCATTACCGCCGGGACAGGGAGGATTCAGCCCCAGCATTTT. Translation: CASSITAGTGRIQPQHF.

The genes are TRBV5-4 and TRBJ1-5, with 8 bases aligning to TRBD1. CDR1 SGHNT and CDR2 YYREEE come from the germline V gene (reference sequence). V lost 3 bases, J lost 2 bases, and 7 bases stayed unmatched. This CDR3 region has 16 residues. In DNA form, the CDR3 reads TGTGCCAGCAGCTCGACAGGGGAAGGGGGCAATCAGCCCCAGCATTTT. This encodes CASSSTGEGGNQPQHF.

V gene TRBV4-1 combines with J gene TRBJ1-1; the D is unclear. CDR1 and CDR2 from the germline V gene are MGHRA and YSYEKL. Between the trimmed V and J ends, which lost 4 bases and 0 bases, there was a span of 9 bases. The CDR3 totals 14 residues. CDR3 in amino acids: CASSPTGMNTEAFF. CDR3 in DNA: TGCGCCAGCAGCCCAACGGGCATGAACACTGAAGCTTTCTTT.

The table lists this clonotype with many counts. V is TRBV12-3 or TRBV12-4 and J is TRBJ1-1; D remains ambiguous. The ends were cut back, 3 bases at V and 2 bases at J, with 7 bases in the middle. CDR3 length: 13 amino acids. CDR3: CASSFWGNTEAFF. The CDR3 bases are TGTGCCAGCAGTTTCTGGGGTAACACTGAAGCTTTCTTT.